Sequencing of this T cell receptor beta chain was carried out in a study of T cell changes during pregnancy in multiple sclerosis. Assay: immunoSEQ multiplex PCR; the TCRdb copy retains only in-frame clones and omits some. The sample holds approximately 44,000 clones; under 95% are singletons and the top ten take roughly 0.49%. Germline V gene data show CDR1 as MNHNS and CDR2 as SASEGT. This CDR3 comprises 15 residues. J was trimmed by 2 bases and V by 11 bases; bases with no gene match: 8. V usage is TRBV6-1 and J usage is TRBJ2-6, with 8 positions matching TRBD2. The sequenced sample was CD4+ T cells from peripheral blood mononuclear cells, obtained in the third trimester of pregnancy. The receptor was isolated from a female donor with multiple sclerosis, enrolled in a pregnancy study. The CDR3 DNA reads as TGTGCCCTCCAGGGACTAGGCGCTGGGGCCAACGTCCTGACTTTC. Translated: CALQGLGAGANVLTF.